The source of this TCR beta chain is a study of T cells after yellow fever vaccination. Whole-study findings and limits: A weaker but faster secondary response was observed, peaking on day 5 versus 15.

This clonotype was seen ten or more times. Antigen specificity is unknown. CDR3 length: 13 residues. Looked up from germline, CDR1 is SNHLY and CDR2 is FYNNEI. V dropped 7 bases and J dropped 8 bases, with 17 bases sitting between them. One entry per CDR3 protein, called by TCRdb with MiXCR from the 5' RACE reads. This sample has a few hundred thousand distinct CDR3 sequences; under 7.5% occur once, and the top ten carry approximately 16%. The chain recombines TRBV2 with TRBJ1-2, with D hard to call. The origin of this receptor is a man under 40 who received the YFV17D yellow fever vaccine. The starting material was PBMCs, obtained 5 days after the yellow fever booster vaccination. As DNA, the CDR3 is TGTGCCAGCATGGCGGCTCCAAAGGCGGGCTACACCTTC. Amino acid sequence: CASMAAPKAGYTF. Full variable domain (missing parts from reference TRBV2 and TRBJ1-2): EPEVTQTPSHQVTQMGQEVILRCVPISNHLYFYWYRQILGQKVEFLVSFYNNEISEKSEIFDDQFSVERPDGSNFTLKIRSTKLEDSAMYFCASMAAPKAGYTFGSGTRLTVV.